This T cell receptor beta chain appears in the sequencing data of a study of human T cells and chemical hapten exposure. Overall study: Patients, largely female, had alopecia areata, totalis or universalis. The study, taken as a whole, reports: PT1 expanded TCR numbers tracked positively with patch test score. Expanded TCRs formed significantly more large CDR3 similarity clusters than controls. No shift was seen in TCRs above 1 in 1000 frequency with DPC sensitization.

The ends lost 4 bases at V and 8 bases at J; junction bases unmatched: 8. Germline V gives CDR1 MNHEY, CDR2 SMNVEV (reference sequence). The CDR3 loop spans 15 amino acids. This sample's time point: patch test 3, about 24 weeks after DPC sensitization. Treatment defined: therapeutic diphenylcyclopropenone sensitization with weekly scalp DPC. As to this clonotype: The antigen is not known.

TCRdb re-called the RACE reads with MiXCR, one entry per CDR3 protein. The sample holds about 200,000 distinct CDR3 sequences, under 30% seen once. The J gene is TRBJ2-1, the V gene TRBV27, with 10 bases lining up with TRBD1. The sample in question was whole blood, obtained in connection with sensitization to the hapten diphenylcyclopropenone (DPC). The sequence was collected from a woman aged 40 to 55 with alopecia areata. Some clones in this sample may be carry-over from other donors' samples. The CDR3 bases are TGTGCCAGCAGTTCCCCGGGACAGGGGCTGGATGAGCAGTTCTTC. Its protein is CASSSPGQGLDEQFF.